This entry concerns a single T cell receptor beta chain. Its antigen is unknown. This specimen belongs to a study of a mutant IDH1 vaccine in newly diagnosed glioma. Study details: Onset of vaccination occurred 4-6 weeks following radiotherapy alone, or with temozolomide cycles. Most had both radiotherapy and temozolomide beforehand; others had only one.

Repertoires were generated with immunoSEQ multiplex PCR, while TCRdb's copy carries only in-frame clones and drops some. The repertoire has about 56,000 clones, less than 90% of them found once; the top ten carry 1.5% to 2%. The time point was: week 35, safety follow-up. Vaccination comprised doses that each held 300 ug of mutant IDH1 20-mer peptide, plus topical imiquimod. In every donor, the tumor was a new WHO grade 3 or 4 IDH1-mutant, ATRX-lost astrocytoma. Germline lookup yields CDR1 LNHDA and CDR2 SQIVND (reference sequence). V shed 3 bases and J shed 9 bases, with 18 bases lying between them. The length of the CDR3 is 15 residues.

This specimen was PBMCs, taken from a glioma patient whose treatment included an IDH1 peptide vaccine. The rearrangement joins TRBV19 to TRBJ2-1; tentative D call: TRBD2 (6 bases). The sequence was obtained from a man aged 40-49 years with glioma. The chain's CDR3 is CASSILEGGSVEQFF. CDR3 nucleotides: TGTGCCAGTAGTATCTTAGAGGGAGGATCGGTTGAGCAGTTCTTC.